This TCR beta chain was recorded in a study of blood T cell repertoires in COVID-19. About the study: Italy, Spain and the United States were the sources of the convalescent and acute COVID-19 samples.

Here immunoSEQ multiplex PCR was the method, and the copy in TCRdb shows in-frame clones only, minus some. The data contain more than 350,000 clones, 75% to 90% of them singletons. Everyone who took part was 18 to 89 years old, and they came from some 23 US areas. Germline CDR1 SGDLS, CDR2 YYNGEE. The CDR3 totals 16 residues. Between the trimmed V and J ends, which lost 0 bases and 10 bases, there was a span of 20 bases. The sequence derives from a man younger than 35 who had recovered from COVID-19. Sequences were obtained from PBMCs or T cells enriched from blood (not recorded which). The chain links TRBV9 to TRBJ2-1, with D unclear. CDR3 region: CASSVVSRARIGEQFF. The CDR3 bases are TGTGCCAGCAGCGTAGTGAGTAGAGCCAGGATAGGAGAGCAGTTCTTC.